This entry lists 24 T cell receptor beta chains sequenced from one sample in a study of T cells in Graves' hyperthyroidism and ophthalmopathy. RNA transcripts were the template for amplifying TCR beta CDR3 regions. HTBI primers were employed in a first-round RT-PCR of the TCR CDR3. Each CDR3 protein gets one entry after TCRdb re-called the multiplex PCR reads with MiXCR. Of over 450,000 distinct CDR3 sequences listed, roughly 18% are singletons. What was sequenced was blood. The receptors stem from a woman in her late teens or twenties with Graves' ophthalmopathy.

This clonotype was detected ten times or more. This sequence joins TRBV10-3 and TRBJ1-6; no clear D. Germline CDR1 reads ENHRY; CDR2 reads SYGVKD. V lost 0 bases to trimming and J lost 7 bases, with 1 base between them. This CDR3 comprises 12 residues. Here the CDR3 DNA reads TGTGCCATCAGTGAGTCGAATTCACCCCTCCACTTT. Its translation: CAISESNSPLHF.

Note on this clonotype: A single base separates this from a much larger clone, so it may be a read error. This chain links TRBV5-5 with TRBJ2-1; no clear D. With the DNA end fitting TRBJ2-7 better, the J assignment may be wrong. CDR1 and CDR2 from the germline V gene are SGHKS and YYEKEE (reference sequence). The CDR3 runs 13 residues. DNA of the CDR3: TGTGCCAGCAGCTTGATTTCCGCTAATGAGCAGTACTTC. It encodes CASSLISANEQYF.

The chain couples TRBV18 to TRBJ2-6; D remains ambiguous. The CDR3 contains 14 residues. Germline loops: CDR1 KGHSH, CDR2 LQKENI. Trimming left V 3 bases short and J 0 bases short, with 3 bases between. The CDR3 loop is CASSPASGANVLTF. The CDR3 region has the DNA TGTGCCAGCTCACCGGCCTCTGGGGCCAACGTCCTGACTTTC.

This clonotype has at least ten counts. This chain joins TRBV28 and TRBJ1-1; D gene ambiguous. V was pared by 3 bases and J by 3 bases, with 11 bases between. This CDR3 region has 14 residues. Germline V gives CDR1 MDHEN, CDR2 SYDVKM. For the CDR3, the DNA is TGTGCCAGCAGTTTTGACTCAGGTTACACTGAAGCTTTCTTT. Translating gives CASSFDSGYTEAFF.

This clonotype was detected only a few times. The V gene is TRBV29-1, the J gene TRBJ2-1; TRBD2 matches 7 bases. Germline CDR1 reads SQVTM; CDR2 reads ANQGSEA. The CDR3 consists of 16 residues. The ends lost 0 bases at V and 4 bases at J; junction bases unmatched: 9. The CDR3 loop is CSVEDMRERLYNEQFF. The CDR3 DNA sequence: TGCAGCGTTGAAGATATGCGGGAGCGGCTTTACAATGAGCAGTTCTTC.

This rearrangement joins TRBV25-1 to TRBJ1-4; D possibly corresponds to TRBD1 (6 bases). There are 14 residues in the CDR3. The germline V gene has CDR1 MGHDK and CDR2 SYGVNS. V lost 6 bases and J lost 4, with 12 bases in between. CDR3 protein: CASSADRYNEKLFF. The CDR3 DNA follows: TGTGCCAGCAGCGCCGACAGGTATAATGAAAAACTGTTTTTT. Looking up the rest from reference TRBV25-1 and TRBJ1-4 gives the full variable domain: EADIYQTPRYLVIGTGKKITLECSQTMGHDKMYWYQQDPGMELHLIHYSYGVNSTEKGDLSSESTVSRIRTEHFPLTLESARPSHTSQYLCASSADRYNEKLFFGSGTQLSVL.

This clonotype has ten or more counts. The chain carries TRBV12-3 or TRBV12-4 and TRBJ2-7; D gene unclear. Deletions cut 3 bases from V and 3 bases from J, with 18 bases between. There are 16 residues in the CDR3. The CDR3 is CASSFRVPYENYEQYF. In DNA form, the CDR3 reads TGTGCCAGCAGTTTTCGTGTTCCGTACGAAAACTACGAGCAGTACTTC.

V usage is TRBV7-9 and J usage is TRBJ1-2; TRBD1 agrees at 7 bases. J was trimmed by 7 bases and V by 5 bases; bases with no gene match: 10. The CDR3 loop spans 14 amino acids. The V gene's germline CDR1 is SEHNR and CDR2 FQNEAQ (reference sequence). CDR3: CASSDGTERSGYTF. The CDR3 bases are TGTGCCAGCAGCGACGGGACAGAGAGATCTGGCTACACCTTC.

The rearrangement links TRBV7-3 to TRBJ2-3, with 7 bases aligning to TRBD1. In germline, CDR1 is SGHTA, CDR2 FQGTGA. This CDR3 has 17 residues. The junction had 15 bases not matched to a gene; V was cut back by 5 bases and J by 4 bases. Here the CDR3 reads CASSPRVSGGASDTQYF. DNA for the CDR3: TGTGCCAGCAGCCCAAGGGTTTCAGGGGGAGCCTCAGATACGCAGTATTTT.

This clonotype was counted ten times or more. The CDR3 here is CASGPQGGEETQYF. CDR3 nucleotides: TGTGCTAGTGGCCCTCAAGGCGGGGAAGAGACCCAGTACTTC. The chain joins TRBV12-5 to TRBJ2-5; D perhaps matches TRBD2 (6 bases). This CDR3 has 14 residues. V lost 6 bases and J lost 3, with 14 bases in between. Germline loops: CDR1 LGHNT, CDR2 FRNRAP.

The chain is built from TRBV7-8 and TRBJ2-5; D is perhaps TRBD1 (5 bases). Germline loops: CDR1 SGHVS, CDR2 FQNEAQ. This CDR3 has 13 residues. The V and J ends lost 8 bases and 5 bases respectively, with 15 bases between them. CDR3 coding DNA: TGTGCCAGCGGACGCAGGGTTAGGGAGACCCAGTACTTC. Translating it yields CASGRRVRETQYF.

This clonotype was found many times. The chain uses TRBV20-1 and TRBJ2-1; possible D gene TRBD2, 7 bases. Germline CDR1 is DFQATT and CDR2 is SNEGSKA (reference sequence). Deletions cut 0 bases from V and 5 bases from J, with 17 bases between. The CDR3 has 16 amino acids. CDR3 in amino acids: CSARDFRTGRDNEQFF. In DNA form, the CDR3 reads TGCAGTGCTAGAGATTTCCGAACAGGGAGGGACAATGAGCAGTTCTTC.

Ten or more counts support this clonotype. This chain connects TRBV2 to TRBJ2-7; 8 bases align to TRBD2. The CDR3 length is 15 residues. With V trimmed by 8 bases and J by 2 bases, 11 bases remained unmatched. Looked up from germline, CDR1 is SNHLY and CDR2 is FYNNEI. CDR3: CASAESGRGAYEQYF. CDR3 nucleotide sequence: TGTGCCAGCGCGGAGAGCGGGAGAGGCGCCTACGAGCAGTACTTC.

The CDR3 sequence: CASSFEGPSNQPQHF. The CDR3 region has the DNA TGTGCCAGCAGTTTTGAGGGTCCGAGCAATCAGCCCCAGCATTTT. The gene calls are TRBV28 and TRBJ1-5, with no clear D. Looked up from germline, CDR1 is MDHEN and CDR2 is SYDVKM. The CDR3 length is 15 residues. The V gene lost 3 bases and the J gene lost 1 base, with 10 bases spanning the gap.

This clonotype was counted at least ten times. The chain recombines TRBV11-2 with TRBJ1-3, with no clear D. Germline V gives CDR1 SGHAT, CDR2 FQNNGV. Trimming removed 5 bases from V and 0 bases from J, with 17 bases in between. The length of the CDR3 is 17 residues. CDR3 DNA sequence: TGTGCCAGCAGCACACATTCCGACGGACCCTCTGGAAACACCATATATTTT. Protein: CASSTHSDGPSGNTIYF.

This clonotype was counted many times. The chain joins TRBV11-2 to TRBJ1-1, with no clear D. The CDR3 has 15 residues. Germline V gene lookup returns CDR1 SGHAT and CDR2 FQNNGV. V was pared by 1 base and J by 5 bases, with 14 bases between. This chain's CDR3 is CASSLGSGRLTEAFF. The DNA of the CDR3 is TGTGCCAGCAGCTTAGGGAGCGGGCGGTTGACTGAAGCTTTCTTT.

There are a few counts of this clonotype. The chain combines TRBV4-3 with TRBJ2-7, with D possibly being TRBD2 (6 bases). This CDR3 comprises 15 residues. CDR1 and CDR2 from the germline V gene are LGHNA and YSLEER. V dropped 3 bases and J dropped 7 bases, with 19 bases sitting between them. CDR3 sequence (DNA): TGCGCCAGCAGCCAGACCGGGACTGCTCAACAGGAGCAGTACTTC. It yields the protein CASSQTGTAQQEQYF.

This clonotype was found a few times. The chain is built from TRBV5-1 and TRBJ2-5; no firm D call. V was cut by 0 bases and J by 6 bases, with 9 bases left in between. The CDR3 sequence is 13 residues long. Looked up from germline, CDR1 is SGHRS and CDR2 is YFSETQ. Here the CDR3 reads CASSLVQLQTQYF. For the CDR3, the DNA is TGCGCCAGCAGCTTGGTCCAGCTTCAGACCCAGTACTTC. Full variable domain (outside the CDR3, taken from reference TRBV5-1 and TRBJ2-5): KAGVTQTPRYLIKTRGQQVTLSCSPISGHRSVSWYQQTPGQGLQFLFEYFSETQRNKGNFPGRFSGRQFSNSRSEMNVSTLELGDSALYLCASSLVQLQTQYFGPGTRLLVL.

There are many counts of this clonotype. V usage is TRBV11-2 and J usage is TRBJ1-1; 7 nucleotides agree with TRBD1. From germline, CDR1 is SGHAT and CDR2 FQNNGV. Trimming at V came to 2 bases and at J to 3 bases, leaving 6 bases not matched to a gene. This CDR3 has 15 amino acids. The CDR3 is CASSLSGDSYTEAFF. The CDR3 DNA follows: TGTGCCAGCAGCTTATCCGGGGACAGCTACACTGAAGCTTTCTTT.

The sample holds many counts of this clonotype. The chain carries TRBV27 and TRBJ2-1; D tentatively reads TRBD1 or TRBD2 (5 bases each). This CDR3 has 18 amino acids. Deletions cut 3 bases from V and 0 bases from J, with 18 bases between. The germline CDR1 and CDR2 sequences are MNHEY and SMNVEV (reference sequence). The CDR3 region is CASSFFLPGPNSYNEQFF. CDR3 DNA: TGTGCCAGCAGTTTTTTCTTACCGGGGCCAAACTCCTACAATGAGCAGTTCTTC.

This clonotype was seen ten or more times. The CDR3 DNA sequence: TGTGCCAGCAGTTACTCTATGCTTCCCCCCTACAATGAGCAGTTCTTC. This translates into CASSYSMLPPYNEQFF. The J gene is TRBJ2-1, the V gene TRBV6-2 or TRBV6-3, with D uncertain. V was shortened by 0 bases and J by 2 bases, with 11 bases between the two germline ends. The CDR3 consists of 16 residues. Germline assignment: CDR1 MNHEY and CDR2 SVGEGT.

The chain combines TRBV27 with TRBJ1-5; D is perhaps TRBD1 (6 bases). The V gene lost 5 bases and the J gene lost 0 bases, with 17 bases spanning the gap. Germline V gene lookup returns CDR1 MNHEY and CDR2 SMNVEV (reference sequence). The CDR3 runs 17 residues. This CDR3 is CASSGTGTYFSNQPQHF. DNA for the CDR3: TGTGCCAGCAGTGGGACCGGGACATACTTTAGCAATCAGCCCCAGCATTTT.

This clonotype was seen repeatedly, ten times or more. The chain links TRBV13 to TRBJ2-7; 13 bases are a match to TRBD2. CDR1 and CDR2 from the germline V gene are PRHDT and FYEKMQ (reference sequence). This CDR3 comprises 16 residues. Trimming removed 4 bases from V and 5 bases from J; junction bases left unmatched: 8. Here the CDR3 DNA reads TGTGCCAGCAGCTCCCCGGGACTAGCGGGGCCCCACGAGCAGTACTTC. It yields the protein CASSSPGLAGPHEQYF. The full variable domain, rest sourced from reference TRBV13 and TRBJ2-7, is AAGVIQSPRHLIKEKRETATLKCYPIPRHDTVYWYQQGPGQDPQFLISFYEKMQSDKGSIPDRFSAQQFSDYHSELNMSSLELGDSALYFCASSSPGLAGPHEQYFGPGTRLTVT.

This chain links TRBV5-8 with TRBJ2-7, with D unclear. In germline, CDR1 is SGHTS, CDR2 YDEGEE. Trimming stripped 0 bases from V and 0 bases from J, with 4 bases between. The CDR3 consists of 13 residues. The CDR3 coding sequence is TGTGCCAGCAGCTTGGTCCGCTCCTACGAGCAGTACTTC. Translation gives CASSLVRSYEQYF.